These T cell receptor beta chains were read from a single sample in a study of control samples from healthy donors and cancer patients. Profiled with immunoSEQ multiplex PCR; TCRdb holds only in-frame clones, not every one. The sample has around 180,000 clones, approximately 94% seen once; the top ten hold around 1.3%. Sequencing was carried out using blood. Receptor source: a woman aged 18 to 35 in good health. CDR3s include the opening cysteine and the closing phenylalanine or tryptophan. The order of the fields is D gene, V gene, J gene, clone size, CDR3 DNA, CDR3 protein. D genes are given only for firm matches. A row's size may be missing; if present it is once, few, many or a size class.

-	TRBV9	TRBJ2-3	once	TGTGCCAGCAGCGTAAAAGGAATTGGAGATACGCAGTATTTT	CASSVKGIGDTQYF
-	TRBV20-1	TRBJ1-2	-	TGCAGTGCTAGTGATCGACCCGCTAACTATGGCTACACCTTC	CSASDRPANYGYTF
-	TRBV11-1	TRBJ2-7	-	TGTGCCAGCAGCTTAGGACAGCCTTACGAGCAGTACTTC	CASSLGQPYEQYF
-	TRBV7-2	TRBJ1-2	-	TGTGCCAGCAGCTTCGGACCGGGACTCCTCTATGGCTACACCTTC	CASSFGPGLLYGYTF
-	TRBV10-1	TRBJ1-1	-	TGCGCCACCAGGGGAAGGAACACTGAAGCTTTCTTT	CATRGRNTEAFF
-	TRBV7-3	TRBJ1-5	-	TGTGCCAGCAGCCGATATGTGGGGGTCTGGGGGGTTTATCAGCCCCAGCATTTT	CASSRYVGVWGVYQPQHF
-	TRBV5-5	TRBJ1-1	-	TGTGCCAGCAGTCTTACAGGGACTTCGAACACTGAAGCTTTCTTT	CASSLTGTSNTEAFF
-	TRBV4-1	TRBJ2-7	-	TGCGCCAGCAGCCCATTATCCGGGGATCGAAACGAGCAGTACTTC	CASSPLSGDRNEQYF
-	TRBV10-2	TRBJ1-1	-	TGCGCCAGCAGTGACAGGAGCCAATCCGAAGCTTTCTTT	CASSDRSQSEAFF
-	TRBV3-1/TRBV3-2	TRBJ1-2	few	TGTGCCAGCAGCCAAGTCGGTGGTAGGGCCTATGGCTACACCTTC	CASSQVGGRAYGYTF
TRBD1	TRBV10-2	TRBJ1-2	-	TGCGCCAGCAGCCTAGGACAGGAGACCTATGGCTACACCTTC	CASSLGQETYGYTF
-	TRBV12-5	TRBJ2-4	-	TGTGCTAGTGGTTGGCACGAGGGGGACATCCTTATAGGAAACATTCAGTACTTC	CASGWHEGDILIGNIQYF
-	TRBV11-1	TRBJ1-5	-	TGTGCCAGCAGCTTATCAGACGATCAGCCCCAGCATTTT	CASSLSDDQPQHF
TRBD2	TRBV15	TRBJ2-2	-	TGTGCCACCAGCAGGGCGCGGGGGGCGGGCACCGGGGAGCTGTTTTTT	CATSRARGAGTGELFF
TRBD1	TRBV27	TRBJ2-1	-	TGTGCCAGCAGGGCCCCCGTTCGGGACAGATACAATGAGCAGTTCTTC	CASRAPVRDRYNEQFF
TRBD1	TRBV13	TRBJ1-1	-	TGTGCCAGCAGCCAAAGGACAGGGGGGGACACTGAAGCTTTCTTT	CASSQRTGGDTEAFF
-	TRBV7-2	TRBJ2-1	-	TGTGCCAGCAGCTTAGGGCAGATTACCTACAATGAGCAGTTCTTC	CASSLGQITYNEQFF
TRBD1	TRBV13	TRBJ1-1	-	TGTGCCAGCTCCTCGATCCGACAGGGCCTGAACACTGAAGCTTTCTTT	CASSSIRQGLNTEAFF
-	TRBV6-5	TRBJ1-2	-	TGTGCCAGCAGTTGGGCCGGCCAGCCCAACTATGGCTACACCTTC	CASSWAGQPNYGYTF
TRBD2	TRBV4-2	TRBJ2-3	-	TGTGCCAGCAGCCAAGGGGGTGTGGGGGGGTCTAGCACAGATACGCAGTATTTT	CASSQGGVGGSSTDTQYF
-	TRBV5-1	TRBJ1-1	once	TGCGCCAGCAGCTTGGATGGTCGGACGATGAACACTGAAGCTTTCTTT	CASSLDGRTMNTEAFF
-	TRBV7-2	TRBJ2-7	-	TGTGCCAGCAGCTTAGCGCCAGACTACGAGCAGTACTTC	CASSLAPDYEQYF
-	TRBV15	TRBJ1-1	-	TGTGCCACCAGCAGAGAAAGAGTCACTGAAGCTTTCTTT	CATSRERVTEAFF
-	TRBV6-5	TRBJ1-6	once	TGTGCCGCCTCAGTCTCCTATAATTCACCCCTCCACTTT	CAASVSYNSPLHF
TRBD1	TRBV7-9	TRBJ1-2	-	TGTGTCACTCCCCTCTGTGACAGGGAAGAATGTGGCTACACCTTC	CVTPLCDREECGYTF
-	TRBV11-2	TRBJ1-5	once	TGTGCCAGCAGCTTAGGGATGGAGGGAAATCAGCCCCAGCATTTT	CASSLGMEGNQPQHF
-	TRBV6-5	TRBJ1-1	-	TGTGCCAGCAGAAGGAGAGACAGAATGAACACTGAAGCTTTCTTT	CASRRRDRMNTEAFF
-	TRBV29-1	TRBJ2-7	-	TGCAGCGTTGAAGAACAACAGGGCTACGAGCAGTACTTC	CSVEEQQGYEQYF
TRBD2	TRBV7-2	TRBJ2-7	-	TGTGCCAGCAGCTTAGGTGCGGGAGGGCACTACGAGCAGTACTTC	CASSLGAGGHYEQYF
TRBD2	TRBV4-3	TRBJ2-2	-	TGCGCCAGCAGCCAATCCGGGACTAGCGGGAGTGGCGGGGAGCTGTTTTTT	CASSQSGTSGSGGELFF
-	TRBV11-2	TRBJ2-1	-	TGTGCCAGCAGTCCTTATAATGAGCAGTTCTTC	CASSPYNEQFF
-	TRBV28	TRBJ1-1	-	TGTGCCAGCAGTGGACCTAACACTGAAGCTTTCTTT	CASSGPNTEAFF
-	TRBV4-1	TRBJ2-7	-	TGCGCCAGCAGCCCCCAAATAAGCCAGGGTATCTACGAGCAGTACTTC	CASSPQISQGIYEQYF
TRBD1	TRBV7-2	TRBJ1-2	-	TGTGCCAGCAGCCCCTGGGGACAGGGGATTGGCTACACCTTC	CASSPWGQGIGYTF
-	TRBV20-1	TRBJ2-7	-	TGCAGTGCTAAAGACAGCTACGAGCAGTACTTC	CSAKDSYEQYF
-	TRBV6-5	TRBJ1-2	-	TGTGCCAGCAGCCCCATAGCGGGGACTAACTATGGCTACACCTTC	CASSPIAGTNYGYTF
-	TRBV9	TRBJ1-2	-	TGTGCCAGCAGCCTACGACAGAACTATGGCTACACCTTC	CASSLRQNYGYTF
TRBD2	TRBV28	TRBJ2-7	-	TGTGCCAGCAGTCTACCGGGACTAGCGGAAGCGACATCCTACGAGCAGTACTTC	CASSLPGLAEATSYEQYF
TRBD1	TRBV19	TRBJ1-2	-	TGTGCCAGTAGTATACCGGGACAGGGCTATGGCTACACCTTC	CASSIPGQGYGYTF
-	TRBV5-1	TRBJ1-1	-	TGCGCCAGCAGCTTGGTTGGGGGATATAACACTGAAGCTTTCTTT	CASSLVGGYNTEAFF
-	TRBV6-2/TRBV6-3	TRBJ1-5	-	TGTGCCAGCAGTTACGTGGGTACCCAGCCCCAGCATTTT	CASSYVGTQPQHF
-	TRBV15	TRBJ2-1	-	TGTGCCACCAGCAGAGAAACAGGCCTTCTCTACAATGAGCAGTTCTTC	CATSRETGLLYNEQFF
TRBD1	TRBV19	TRBJ1-2	-	TGTGCCAGTAGTTCAGGACAGGCCTATGGCTACACCTTC	CASSSGQAYGYTF
TRBD2	TRBV9	TRBJ2-5	-	TGTGCCAGCAGCCCCTACGGGACTAGCCTACAAGAGACCCAGTACTTC	CASSPYGTSLQETQYF
-	TRBV9	TRBJ1-1	-	TGTGCCAGCCGGGGGATGAACACTGAAGCTTTCTTT	CASRGMNTEAFF
-	TRBV19	TRBJ2-1	-	TGTGCCAGTAGTATAACCCGTCTAGGTTCCCAGCAGTTCTTC	CASSITRLGSQQFF
-	TRBV4-1	TRBJ2-7	-	TGCGCCAGCAGCCAAGTATTGGGACGGGACGAGCAGTACTTC	CASSQVLGRDEQYF
TRBD1	TRBV6-6	TRBJ1-1	-	TGTGCCAGCAGTTTGACAGGGGGCGCGACTGAAGCTTTCTTT	CASSLTGGATEAFF
-	TRBV7-8	TRBJ1-5	-	TGTGCCAGCAGCTTAGGAGTCGGGGGAAAAAGTCAGCCCCAGCATTTT	CASSLGVGGKSQPQHF
TRBD2	TRBV27	TRBJ2-5	-	TGTGCCAGCAGTTTATCGGGGGGGATGCAAGAGACCCAGTACTTC	CASSLSGGMQETQYF
TRBD2	TRBV4-1	TRBJ2-1	-	TGCGCCAGCAGCCCCTTGAGAGGACTAGCGATTTACAATGAGCAGTTCTTC	CASSPLRGLAIYNEQFF
-	TRBV5-6	TRBJ1-4	-	TGTGCCAGCAGCTTGTTTGGAGACAAACTGTTTTTT	CASSLFGDKLFF
-	TRBV11-2	TRBJ1-1	-	TGTGCCAGCAGCCCGGGGGGCGGGGCACTTGAAGCTTTCTTT	CASSPGGGALEAFF
-	TRBV19	TRBJ1-1	-	TGTGCCAGTAGTTTTAGGGTTTTAAACACTGAAGCTTTCTTT	CASSFRVLNTEAFF
TRBD1	TRBV25-1	TRBJ1-2	-	TGTGCCAGCAGTGACGCCAGGGGGGACTATGGCTACACCTTC	CASSDARGDYGYTF
TRBD1	TRBV18	TRBJ1-5	-	TGTGCCAGCTCACCACGACAGGGTGCAATGCAGCCCCAGCATTTT	CASSPRQGAMQPQHF
-	TRBV3-1/TRBV3-2	TRBJ1-4	-	TGTGCCAGCGCCCGGGAGGCTAATGAAAAACTGTTTTTT	CASAREANEKLFF
-	TRBV7-2	TRBJ1-4	-	TGTGCCAGCAGCTTAGCTCGCAGGGGTCGTGCTAATGAAAAACTGTTTTTT	CASSLARRGRANEKLFF
-	TRBV13	TRBJ1-6	-	TGTGCCAGCAGCTTAGGGCAGCCTGAGGGGAGTTCACCCCTCCACTTT	CASSLGQPEGSSPLHF